The next 19 T cell receptor beta chains were all read from a single sample in a study of T cells in Graves' hyperthyroidism and ophthalmopathy. Amplified TCR beta CDR3 regions derived from RNA transcripts. A first-round RT-PCR of the TCR CDR3 used the HTBI primer set. MiXCR, applied by TCRdb to the multiplex PCR reads, yields one record per CDR3 protein. The sample records 700,000 to 950,000 distinct CDR3 sequences, under 45% being singletons. Sequenced sample: blood. Receptors originate from a woman aged 40 to 50 with Graves' hyperthyroidism.

V is TRBV28 and J is TRBJ2-7; D might be TRBD2 (5 bases). The CDR3 has 13 residues. V lost 5 bases and J lost 5, with 13 bases in between. CDR1 is MDHEN, CDR2 SYDVKM, per germline. CDR3 amino acids: CASSVTSIHEQYF. CDR3 coding DNA: TGTGCCAGCAGTGTAACTAGTATCCACGAGCAGTACTTC.

The chain has TRBV28 and TRBJ1-2; TRBD1 might be the D (6 bases). CDR3 length: 12 amino acids. CDR1 is MDHEN and CDR2 is SYDVKM in the germline V gene. With 2 bases removed from V and 8 bases from J, the gap between germline ends came to 9 bases. CDR3: CASSLQGFGYTF. DNA for the CDR3: TGTGCCAGCAGTTTACAGGGGTTCGGCTACACCTTC.

There are many counts of this clonotype. The chain employs TRBV7-9 and TRBJ2-7; 8 nucleotides match TRBD2. CDR3 length equals 17 residues. The junction had 14 bases not matched to a gene; V was cut back by 5 bases and J by 2 bases. The germline CDR1 and CDR2 sequences are SEHNR and FQNEAQ (reference sequence). The CDR3 loop reads CASSPLVSLAETYEQYF. The CDR3 region has the DNA TGTGCCAGCAGCCCGCTCGTCTCACTAGCGGAGACCTACGAGCAGTACTTC.

This clonotype has ten or more counts. This chain connects TRBV12-3 or TRBV12-4 to TRBJ2-5, with D unclear. Trimming shortened V by 8 bases and J by 2 bases, and 9 bases separated the two germline ends. CDR3 length: 12 amino acids. CDR3 sequence reads: CASRPRQETQYF. The CDR3 coding sequence is TGTGCCAGCCGGCCCCGACAAGAGACCCAGTACTTC.

This clonotype was recorded many times. The chain recombines TRBV2 with TRBJ1-2, with a possible D match to TRBD1 (6 bases). V dropped 4 bases and J dropped 4 bases, with 22 bases sitting between them. The length of the CDR3 is 17 residues. The germline V gene has CDR1 SNHLY and CDR2 FYNNEI. The CDR3 region is CASSARAGRGYIYGYTF. CDR3 in DNA: TGTGCCAGCAGTGCCCGGGCCGGCAGGGGCTACATCTATGGCTACACCTTC.

In this sample, this clonotype turned up a few times. V usage is TRBV6-6 and J usage is TRBJ1-5; 7 bases agree with TRBD1. Germline V gives CDR1 MNHNY, CDR2 SVGAGI (reference sequence). The J segment lost 3 bases and the V segment lost 10 bases, leaving 6 bases of the junction unmatched. The CDR3 spans 13 residues. The CDR3 DNA sequence: TGTGCCACCTCCGGGACAGTCAATCAGCCCCAGCATTTT. It translates to CATSGTVNQPQHF.

In this sample, this clonotype turned up many times. The chain has TRBV25-1 and TRBJ2-7; maybe TRBD1 (8 bases). Germline V gene lookup returns CDR1 MGHDK and CDR2 SYGVNS. The CDR3 extends over 16 amino acids. V lost 2 bases and J 3 bases, leaving 17 bases between the germline ends. The CDR3 protein is CASSEGEGTGLYEQYF. The CDR3, as DNA: TGTGCCAGCAGTGAAGGGGAGGGGACAGGACTCTACGAGCAGTACTTC.

This clonotype was seen many times. The gene calls are TRBV5-4 and TRBJ1-2; TRBD1 might be the D (5 bases). The CDR3 extends over 15 amino acids. Trimming left V 4 bases short and J 0 bases short, with 13 bases between. Germline V gene sequence: CDR1 SGHNT, CDR2 YYREEE (reference sequence). The CDR3 sequence: CASSDPRGANYGYTF. The CDR3 DNA reads as TGTGCCAGCAGCGATCCCAGAGGGGCTAACTATGGCTACACCTTC.

In its sample, this clonotype was seen a few times. The V call is TRBV19, the J call TRBJ1-2; unclear D gene. The CDR3 covers 14 residues. Germline V CDR1 and CDR2: LNHDA, SQIVND (reference sequence). V lost 5 bases and J lost 5, with 15 bases in between. CDR3 sequence (DNA): TGTGCCAGTAGTCCAACCCCCTCCCCTTATGGCTACACCTTC. It codes for CASSPTPSPYGYTF.

This clonotype showed up many times. This sequence joins TRBV7-9 and TRBJ1-4; TRBD1 matches at 7 bases. The length of the CDR3 is 15 residues. V lost 1 base and J lost 8; bases outside the gene matches: 7. CDR1 is SEHNR and CDR2 is FQNEAQ in the germline V gene (reference sequence). CDR3 sequence: CASSLGGTVPEKLFF. CDR3 nucleotide sequence: TGTGCCAGCAGCTTAGGCGGGACAGTCCCGGAAAAACTGTTTTTT.

The chain employs TRBV24-1 and TRBJ2-5; possibly TRBD2 for D (5 bases). This CDR3 is 15 amino acids long. Germline values: CDR1 KGHDR, CDR2 SFDVKD. Trimming removed 1 base from V and 4 bases from J, with 12 bases in between. CDR3 sequence (DNA): TGTGCCACCAGTGATTTCGGCGGGTCCGGAGAGACCCAGTACTTC. It is translated as CATSDFGGSGETQYF.

This clonotype has a count of ten or more. V gene TRBV11-2 combines with J gene TRBJ1-2; D remains unclear. Trimming shortened V by 5 bases and J by 2 bases, and 12 bases separated the two germline ends. CDR1 and CDR2 from the germline V gene are SGHAT and FQNNGV. The CDR3 length is 14 residues. This CDR3 is CASSPTAGNYGYTF. For the CDR3, the DNA is TGTGCCAGCAGCCCCACCGCCGGAAACTATGGCTACACCTTC.

The CDR3 spells CASSLFRDDTEAFF. The CDR3 nucleotides are TGTGCCAGCAGCTTATTCAGGGATGATACTGAAGCTTTCTTT. The V call is TRBV7-2, the J call TRBJ1-1, with D perhaps matching TRBD1 (5 bases). The CDR3 sequence is 14 residues long. The germline V gene encodes CDR1 SGHTA and CDR2 FQGNSA. Trimming left V 2 bases short and J 5 bases short, with 12 bases between. The whole variable domain, filled in from reference TRBV7-2 and TRBJ1-1, reads GAGVSQSPSNKVTEKGKDVELRCDPISGHTALYWYRQSLGQGLEFLIYFQGNSAPDKSGLPSDRFSAERTGGSVSTLTIQRTQQEDSAVYLCASSLFRDDTEAFFGQGTRLTVV.

This clonotype was detected a few times. The V and J genes are TRBV7-9 and TRBJ2-2, with 12 bases fitting TRBD1. After removal of 7 bases from V and 4 bases from J, the junction contained 16 bases not matched to a gene. Germline V gene lookup returns CDR1 SEHNR and CDR2 FQNEAQ (reference sequence). The CDR3 is 19 amino acids. CDR3 protein: CASTSWSGQGARGTGELFF. CDR3 DNA sequence: TGTGCCAGCACCAGCTGGTCGGGACAGGGGGCCCGGGGCACCGGGGAGCTGTTTTTT.

This clonotype was picked up many times. The chain employs TRBV29-1 and TRBJ2-5; unclear D gene. Germline V gene sequence: CDR1 SQVTM, CDR2 ANQGSEA. The length of the CDR3 is 11 residues. Trimming removed 8 bases from V and 4 bases from J, with 11 bases in between. CDR3 DNA: TGCAGCTCCCACGCCGGAGAGACCCAGTACTTC. Encoded protein: CSSHAGETQYF.

About this clonotype itself: A read error is possible here, since a much larger clone lies one base away. Lacking the conserved final phenylalanine or tryptophan, this CDR3 likely reflects a read error. The chain recombines TRBV5-6 with TRBJ1-5; 7 positions match TRBD1. Trimming removed 1 base from V and 6 bases from J; junction bases left unmatched: 4. CDR1 and CDR2 (germline): SGHDT, YYEEEE. CDR3 length: 14 residues. The CDR3 DNA is TGTGCCAGCAGCTTGCAACAGGGGAGTCAGCCCCAGCATCTT. It yields the protein CASSLQQGSQPQHL.

This sequence joins TRBV2 and TRBJ1-4, with unresolved D. Germline V lookup: CDR1 SNHLY, CDR2 FYNNEI. With 6 bases removed from V and 8 bases from J, the gap between germline ends came to 7 bases. The CDR3 covers 11 residues. The CDR3: CASRIGEKLFF. The DNA for the CDR3 is TGTGCCAGCAGGATCGGCGAAAAACTGTTTTTT. Drawing the rest from reference TRBV2 and TRBJ1-4, the complete variable domain is EPEVTQTPSHQVTQMGQEVILRCVPISNHLYFYWYRQILGQKVEFLVSFYNNEISEKSEIFDDQFSVERPDGSNFTLKIRSTKLEDSAMYFCASRIGEKLFFGSGTQLSVL.

V and J are TRBV11-2 and TRBJ2-5; 13 bases agree with TRBD2. This CDR3 contains 16 residues. CDR1 SGHAT and CDR2 FQNNGV come from the germline V gene. Trimming removed 4 bases from V and 5 bases from J; junction bases left unmatched: 7. The CDR3 DNA sequence: TGTGCCAGCAGCTCATTACTAGCGGGGGGGTTCGAGACCCAGTACTTC. The encoded protein is CASSSLLAGGFETQYF.

The genes are TRBV13 and TRBJ2-5; TRBD2 agrees at 9 bases. V lost 2 bases to trimming and J lost 6 bases; unmatched junction nucleotides: 10. This CDR3 spans 16 amino acids. The germline V gene has CDR1 PRHDT and CDR2 FYEKMQ (reference sequence). The CDR3 region is CASSLFAPAGGQTQYF. The DNA for the CDR3 is TGTGCCAGCAGCTTATTCGCTCCAGCGGGGGGTCAGACCCAGTACTTC.